The TCR beta chain described here comes from a study of T cell repertoires in cytomegalovirus infection. Per germline, CDR1 SQVTM and CDR2 ANQGSEA. CDR3 size: 13 residues. The J segment lost 4 bases and the V segment lost 1 base, leaving 0 bases of the junction unmatched. Notes on this clonotype: Antigen: not known.

TCRdb fed the reads into MiXCR, producing one record per CDR3 protein. The repertoire has approximately 500,000 distinct CDR3 sequences, more than 15% of them found once; the top ten carry 20% to 30%. The study, taken as a whole, reports: There were HLA-C-restricted CMV-specific TCR beta clonotypes dominating the ex vivo response.

The sequencing sample was made of CD8+ T cells from PBMCs. The rearrangement joins TRBV29-1 to TRBJ2-1; 8 positions match TRBD2. This clonotype was obtained from a human donor in good health (CMV status not recorded). Some clones in this sample may be carry-over from other donors' samples. CDR3 protein: CSVEAGGYNEQFF. Here the CDR3 DNA reads TGCAGCGTTGAAGCGGGAGGGTACAATGAGCAGTTCTTC.